The 29 T cell receptor beta chains reported below all come from one sample, sequenced in a study of identical twins. One entry per CDR3 protein results from TCRdb running MiXCR on the 5' RACE reads. This sample carries a few hundred thousand distinct CDR3 sequences, roughly 20% of them seen once, and the ten largest clones take more than 10%. Sequencing was carried out using naive T cells sorted from blood. These receptors came from a man aged 50-60 years in good health.

J is TRBJ2-6 and V is TRBV24-1; the D is unclear. This CDR3 has 18 amino acids. The V end lost 2 bases, the J end lost 4 bases, and 17 bases lay between the germline ends. Germline V gene data show CDR1 as KGHDR and CDR2 as SFDVKD. The CDR3 is CATSDSRAWTVGANVLTF. The CDR3 DNA sequence: TGTGCCACCAGTGATTCCCGGGCTTGGACGGTGGGGGCCAACGTCCTGACTTTC.

The chain joins TRBV18 to TRBJ2-1; 12 bases fit TRBD1. Germline V gene lookup returns CDR1 KGHSH and CDR2 LQKENI. The J segment lost 9 bases and the V segment lost 3 bases, leaving 6 bases of the junction unmatched. This CDR3 is built from 15 residues. The CDR3 sequence: CASSPPGQGAGEQFF. CDR3 DNA sequence: TGTGCCAGCTCACCGCCGGGACAGGGGGCCGGTGAGCAGTTCTTC.

CDR3 protein: CASSQDSGWELFF. As DNA, the CDR3 is TGCGCCAGCAGCCAAGATTCGGGATGGGAGCTGTTTTTT. The chain uses TRBV4-1 and TRBJ2-2; TRBD2 might be the D (5 bases). Germline values: CDR1 MGHRA, CDR2 YSYEKL. The CDR3 is 13 amino acids. Trimming pared 0 bases from V and 9 bases from J, leaving 8 bases between.

This clonotype has only a few counts. V usage is TRBV6-4 and J usage is TRBJ1-2, with 11 bases identical to TRBD1. The CDR3 spans 14 residues. V lost 7 bases to trimming and J lost 8 bases; unmatched junction nucleotides: 9. CDR1 is MRHNA and CDR2 is SNTAGT in the germline V gene. The CDR3: CASMIGQGARGYTF. As DNA, the CDR3 is TGTGCCAGCATGATCGGACAGGGGGCGCGAGGCTACACCTTC.

This clonotype has a count of ten or more. The gene calls are TRBV29-1 and TRBJ2-3, with 9 bases matching TRBD1. CDR1 and CDR2 (germline): SQVTM, ANQGSEA. V was clipped by 7 bases and J by 3 bases; unmatched bases: 8. The CDR3 extends over 14 amino acids. For the CDR3, the DNA is TGCAGCGCCGGGGACAGGGCGGCGACAGATACGCAGTATTTT. Protein product: CSAGDRAATDTQYF.

At least ten counts were recorded for this clonotype. V and J are TRBV5-1 and TRBJ2-7; D might be TRBD1 or TRBD2, each matching 6 bases. Germline lookup yields CDR1 SGHRS and CDR2 YFSETQ. Trimming cost V 3 bases and J 4 bases, with 14 bases left between them. The length of the CDR3 is 14 residues. Here the CDR3 DNA reads TGCGCCAGCAGCTACGGGGGCATGGAGTACGAGCAGTACTTC. Its protein is CASSYGGMEYEQYF.

The chain couples TRBV7-9 to TRBJ1-4; possible D gene TRBD1, 5 bases. CDR3 length: 14 residues. With 5 bases removed from V and 5 bases from J, the gap between germline ends came to 12 bases. Per germline, CDR1 SEHNR and CDR2 FQNEAQ (reference sequence). The CDR3, as DNA: TGTGCCAGCAGCAACCGGGGGACGAATGAAAAACTGTTTTTT. Its translation: CASSNRGTNEKLFF.

V usage is TRBV7-9 and J usage is TRBJ1-3, with D possibly matching TRBD1 (5 bases). Germline values: CDR1 SEHNR, CDR2 FQNEAQ (reference sequence). The CDR3 totals 14 residues. The ends were cut back, 4 bases at V and 0 bases at J, with 7 bases in the middle. CDR3 coding DNA: TGTGCCAGCAGCTCGACAGTCTCTGGAAACACCATATATTTT. Its protein is CASSSTVSGNTIYF. Combining the CDR3 with reference TRBV7-9 and TRBJ1-3 gives the whole variable domain DTGVSQNPRHKITKRGQNVTFRCDPISEHNRLYWYRQTLGQGPEFLTYFQNEAQLEKSRLLSDRFSAERPKGSFSTLEIQRTEQGDSAMYLCASSSTVSGNTIYFGEGSWLTVV.

This clonotype was observed many times. The chain uses TRBV7-8 and TRBJ2-7; no reliable D call. Germline CDR1 reads SGHVS; CDR2 reads FQNEAQ. This CDR3 has 13 residues. V dropped 3 bases and J dropped 2 bases, with 8 bases sitting between them. Written as DNA, the CDR3 is TGTGCCAGCAGCTTGGAACCTGCCTACGAGCAGTACTTC. This encodes CASSLEPAYEQYF.

The J gene is TRBJ1-1, the V gene TRBV20-1, with D perhaps TRBD1 (6 bases). The CDR3 extends over 14 amino acids. Between the trimmed V and J ends, which lost 6 bases and 4 bases, there was a span of 18 bases. The V gene's germline CDR1 is DFQATT and CDR2 SNEGSKA (reference sequence). CDR3 sequence (DNA): TGCAGTGCGAGCCGAGGGGGTGTGGGCACTGAAGCTTTCTTT. Its protein product is CSASRGGVGTEAFF.

This sequence joins TRBV4-3 and TRBJ1-6; D is unclear. Germline V gives CDR1 LGHNA, CDR2 YSLEER. CDR3 length equals 14 residues. The V end was cut by 1 base, the J end by 6 bases, with 7 bases between. The CDR3 loop reads CASSQVSPNSPLHF. For the CDR3, the DNA is TGCGCCAGCAGCCAAGTATCCCCTAATTCACCCCTCCACTTT.

This clonotype was counted ten times or more. The chain joins TRBV7-2 to TRBJ2-1, with D possibly TRBD1 on 7 matching bases. V was cut by 4 bases and J by 12 bases, with 19 bases left in between. Germline CDR1 SGHTA, CDR2 FQGNSA. The CDR3 has 14 amino acids. The CDR3, as DNA: TGTGCCAGCAGCTCCCAAGGGAGGACAGGTGGGCAGTTCTTC. This translates into CASSSQGRTGGQFF.

This chain joins TRBV7-8 and TRBJ2-3, with a weak D call TRBD2 (6 bases). V was cut by 5 bases and J by 2 bases, with 14 bases left in between. Per the germline V gene, CDR1 is SGHVS and CDR2 is FQNEAQ. The length of the CDR3 is 15 residues. This CDR3 is CASSRLLATTDTQYF. The CDR3 DNA sequence: TGTGCCAGCAGCCGATTACTAGCTACCACAGATACGCAGTATTTT.

The V gene is TRBV7-2, the J gene TRBJ2-1; 8 nucleotides line up with TRBD1. Losses at the gene ends were 4 bases for V and 9 bases for J; bases not matched to a gene: 8. The CDR3 has 14 residues. The germline V gene encodes CDR1 SGHTA and CDR2 FQGNSA. The CDR3 is CASSSRTGIPEQFF. The CDR3 region has the DNA TGTGCCAGCAGCTCCCGGACAGGGATTCCTGAGCAGTTCTTC.

This rearrangement joins TRBV12-3 or TRBV12-4 to TRBJ2-1; 11 bases map to TRBD1. This CDR3 region has 15 residues. J was trimmed by 7 bases and V by 3 bases; bases with no gene match: 5. CDR3 loop: CASSLAGQGENEQFF. The CDR3 nucleotides read TGTGCCAGCAGTTTGGCGGGACAGGGGGAGAATGAGCAGTTCTTC.

The rearrangement links TRBV2 to TRBJ2-5; no clear D. The germline V gene has CDR1 SNHLY and CDR2 FYNNEI. CDR3 length equals 13 residues. V dropped 7 bases and J dropped 4 bases, with 13 bases sitting between them. The CDR3 DNA is TGTGCCAGCACTAATAGTTTTCGAGAGACCCAGTACTTC. Translating it yields CASTNSFRETQYF.

This clonotype was counted only a few times. The J gene is TRBJ2-2, the V gene TRBV6-2 or TRBV6-3; no firm D call. The V gene lost 0 bases and the J gene lost 8 bases, with 4 bases spanning the gap. Germline V gene data show CDR1 as MNHEY and CDR2 as SVGEGT. CDR3 length equals 12 residues. This CDR3 reads CASSYSRGELFF. DNA for the CDR3: TGTGCCAGCAGTTACTCGAGGGGGGAGCTGTTTTTT.

This chain connects TRBV5-1 to TRBJ2-7; 10 bases agree with TRBD1. After removal of 0 bases from V and 4 bases from J, the junction contained 4 bases not matched to a gene. The CDR3 is 15 residues long. CDR1 SGHRS and CDR2 YFSETQ come from the germline V gene. The CDR3 sequence is CASSLGRDRGYEQYF. CDR3 coding DNA: TGCGCCAGCAGCTTGGGCCGGGACAGGGGTTACGAGCAGTACTTC.

This clonotype was counted at least ten times. The chain combines TRBV29-1 with TRBJ2-7, with 7 bases matching TRBD2. J gave up 0 bases and V 6 bases, and 5 bases lay outside the gene matches. The CDR3 has 13 amino acids. CDR1 and CDR2 (germline): SQVTM, ANQGSEA. CDR3 coding DNA: TGCAGCGTGTTCGGGGGGATCTCCTACGAGCAGTACTTC. This translates into CSVFGGISYEQYF.

The chain employs TRBV10-3 and TRBJ2-1; 7 bases match TRBD2. V shed 3 bases and J 5 bases; nucleotides not matched to a gene: 4. The CDR3 runs 14 residues. Germline V gene lookup returns CDR1 ENHRY and CDR2 SYGVKD. The CDR3 DNA sequence: TGTGCCATCAGTGAACTAGCGACAAACAATGAGCAGTTCTTC. Translated: CAISELATNNEQFF.

This clonotype was observed at least ten times. This sequence joins TRBV29-1 and TRBJ1-2, with 8 bases matching TRBD1. The CDR3 loop spans 13 amino acids. CDR1 is SQVTM and CDR2 is ANQGSEA in the germline V gene. The trim removed 7 bases at V and 4 bases at J, leaving 8 bases unmatched. The DNA of the CDR3 is TGCAGCGCTGCGGACAGGGCGAGCTATGGCTACACCTTC. This codes for CSAADRASYGYTF.

This clonotype was seen a handful of times. The chain combines TRBV27 with TRBJ2-2, with 12 bases aligning to TRBD2. The germline V gene encodes CDR1 MNHEY and CDR2 SMNVEV (reference sequence). This CDR3 is built from 18 residues. Unmatched junction bases numbered 7, after V lost 4 bases and J lost 1 base. The CDR3 DNA follows: TGTGCCAGCAGTTCTAGCGGGAGGGCCAGGGTGAACACCGGGGAGCTGTTTTTT. Encoded protein: CASSSSGRARVNTGELFF.

This clonotype was counted between two and nine times. The rearrangement joins TRBV7-2 to TRBJ2-5, with D possibly matching TRBD2 (5 bases). CDR1 and CDR2 (germline): SGHTA, FQGNSA. CDR3 size: 14 residues. V lost 0 bases and J lost 7, with 12 bases in between. The CDR3 nucleotides are TGTGCCAGCAGCTTAGCGACTACCCGGGCGACCCAGTACTTC. Translation gives CASSLATTRATQYF.

This chain uses TRBV6-6 with TRBJ2-7; no definite D call. The CDR3 loop spans 13 amino acids. V dropped 0 bases and J dropped 7 bases, with 10 bases sitting between them. Germline assignment: CDR1 MNHNY and CDR2 SVGAGI (reference sequence). The CDR3 protein is CASSYSFSWEQYF. CDR3 DNA sequence: TGTGCCAGCAGTTACTCATTCTCTTGGGAGCAGTACTTC.

This clonotype occurred many times. The gene calls are TRBV20-1 and TRBJ1-6; D not resolved. The CDR3 runs to 15 residues. Germline V gene data show CDR1 as DFQATT and CDR2 as SNEGSKA (reference sequence). Trimming took off 0 bases at V and 7 bases at J, with 13 bases between the two ends. CDR3: CSARDQGGSNSPLHF. The CDR3 DNA sequence: TGCAGTGCTAGAGATCAAGGTGGCAGCAATTCACCCCTCCACTTT.

There are many counts of this clonotype. Germline is not matched at one junction end, which may reflect a read error. This chain uses TRBV12-3 or TRBV12-4 with TRBJ2-6, with D perhaps matching TRBD1 (6 bases). The CDR3 totals 15 residues. CDR3 in amino acids: CASTLTGSGANVLTF. The CDR3 region has the DNA TGTGCCAGCACTTTAACAGGGTCTGGGGCCAACGTCCTGACTTTC.

This chain uses TRBV5-1 with TRBJ2-7, with 7 bases aligning to TRBD2. The CDR3 is 15 amino acids. J lost 1 base, V lost 1 base, and 5 bases had no gene match. Germline CDR1 and CDR2: SGHRS and YFSETQ. CDR3 sequence (DNA): TGCGCCAGCAGCTTGCGGGAGGCGGAATCCTACGAGCAGTACTTC. Translation gives CASSLREAESYEQYF.

This clonotype has just a few counts. The V gene is TRBV6-5, the J gene TRBJ2-7; no reliable D call. The germline CDR1 and CDR2 sequences are MNHEY and SVGAGI. This CDR3 contains 14 residues. Deletions cut 0 bases from V and 6 bases from J, with 12 bases between. In DNA form, the CDR3 reads TGTGCCAGCAGTTACTCAAGGGATATCGGCGAGCAGTACTTC. As protein: CASSYSRDIGEQYF.

The genes are TRBV30 and TRBJ2-2; D assignment may be TRBD1 or TRBD2 (5 bases each). The germline CDR1 and CDR2 sequences are GTSNPN and SVGIG (reference sequence). The CDR3 runs to 13 residues. With 5 bases removed from V and 1 base from J, the gap between germline ends came to 8 bases. CDR3 in amino acids: CAWGDVNTGELFF. The CDR3 DNA reads as TGTGCCTGGGGGGACGTGAACACCGGGGAGCTGTTTTTT.